Listed below are T cell receptor beta chains from one sample, sequenced in a study of regulatory T cells in long-lasting Graves disease. TCRdb analysed the multiplex PCR reads with MiXCR anew, one entry per CDR3 protein. The table lists around 500,000 distinct CDR3 sequences, about 11% of them singletons, with 8.9% in the top ten. The same sample was also studied in work on T cells in Graves' hyperthyroidism and ophthalmopathy.

Sequences were derived from peripheral blood mononuclear cells (PBMCs), sampled at new diagnosis, from a patient treated with antithyroid drugs. Receptor source: a woman aged 25-40 years with Graves disease. The CDR3 runs from the conserved cysteine through the conserved F or W. Fields, in order: J gene, D gene, clone size, V gene, CDR3 protein, CDR3 DNA. D genes are given only for firm matches. Where a row states a size, it is once, few, many or the class of an expanded clone; other rows omit it.

TRBJ2-1,NA,many,TRBV28,CASSLIWALREGATYNEQFF,TGTGCCAGCAGTTTAATCTGGGCTTTGAGGGAGGGGGCGACCTACAATGAGCAGTTCTTC
TRBJ2-1,NA,many,TRBV20-1,CSARKPSIANEQFF,TGCAGTGCTAGAAAGCCCTCGATCGCCAATGAGCAGTTCTTC
TRBJ2-7,NA,many,TRBV28,CASSLWGETYEQYF,TGTGCCAGCAGTTTATGGGGGGAGACCTACGAGCAGTACTTC
TRBJ2-5,NA,few,TRBV19,CASSIGQYGGQETQYF,TGTGCCAGTAGTATAGGTCAATATGGGGGACAAGAGACCCAGTACTTC
TRBJ2-3,NA,many,TRBV12-3/TRBV12-4,CASSFAPATQYF,TGTGCCAGCAGTTTCGCCCCTGCGACGCAGTATTTT
TRBJ2-2,NA,few,TRBV7-9,CASSPGIGELFF,TGTGCCAGCAGCCCAGGAATCGGGGAGCTGTTTTTT
TRBJ2-7,NA,few,TRBV27,CASSLNAGNEQYF,TGTGCCAGCAGTTTAAATGCGGGCAACGAGCAGTACTTC
TRBJ1-5,TRBD1,many,TRBV7-8,CASSLDRGTNQPQHF,TGTGCCAGCAGCTTAGACAGGGGGACCAATCAGCCCCAGCATTTT
TRBJ2-7,NA,many,TRBV28,CASGEVVGATYEQYF,TGTGCCAGCGGTGAAGTTGTGGGGGCTACCTACGAGCAGTACTTC
TRBJ2-1,NA,few,TRBV7-3,CAIPSFFLVPSYNEQFF,TGTGCCATCCCTTCTTTTTTCCTAGTCCCGAGCTACAATGAGCAGTTCTTC
TRBJ2-1,TRBD2,NA,TRBV2,CASSTGTSEYNEQFF,TGTGCCAGCAGTACCGGGACTAGCGAATACAATGAGCAGTTCTTC
TRBJ2-1,TRBD2,many,TRBV7-3,CASSLWVGSGPSYNEQFF,TGTGCCAGCAGCTTATGGGTCGGTAGCGGGCCTTCCTACAATGAGCAGTTCTTC
TRBJ1-2,NA,NA,TRBV12-3/TRBV12-4,CASASRSGYTF,TGTGCCAGCGCTTCACGTTCGGGTTACACCTTC
TRBJ1-1,NA,many,TRBV18,CASSPGSGTEAFF,TGTGCCAGCTCACCAGGGAGTGGCACTGAAGCTTTCTTT
TRBJ1-1,NA,many,TRBV2,CASRAQYTNTEAFF,TGTGCCAGCAGGGCCCAGTATACCAACACTGAAGCTTTCTTT
TRBJ1-5,NA,many,TRBV6-1,CASSEQPRGFSGNQPQHF,TGTGCCAGCAGTGAACAGCCTCGGGGCTTTTCGGGGAATCAGCCCCAGCATTTT
TRBJ1-3,NA,few,TRBV7-9,CASSLVESSGNTIYF,TGTGCCAGCAGCTTAGTTGAATCTTCTGGAAACACCATATATTTT
TRBJ2-6,NA,NA,TRBV9,CASSLAPEGAGANVLTF,TGTGCCAGCAGTCTAGCTCCGGAGGGGGCTGGGGCCAACGTCCTGACTTTC
TRBJ2-5,NA,many,TRBV12-3/TRBV12-4,CASSYGTVPDGTQYF,TGTGCCAGCAGTTACGGGACCGTGCCCGATGGGACCCAGTACTTC
TRBJ2-2,NA,NA,TRBV30,CAWSVHQDGELFF,TGTGCCTGGAGTGTACATCAGGATGGGGAGCTGTTTTTT
TRBJ2-2,NA,few,TRBV7-8,CASRVRNTGELFF,TGTGCCAGCAGGGTGCGAAACACCGGGGAGCTGTTTTTT
TRBJ1-3,NA,NA,TRBV5-4,CASSLQGRLAGNTIYF,TGTGCCAGCAGCTTGCAGGGGCGCTTGGCTGGAAACACCATATATTTT
TRBJ2-5,TRBD2,NA,TRBV25-1,CASGQMGGGGVTQYF,TGTGCCAGCGGCCAGATGGGCGGGGGGGGGGTGACCCAGTACTTC
TRBJ1-1,TRBD1,few,TRBV10-3,CAISDPGQGDTEAFF,TGTGCCATCAGTGACCCTGGACAGGGCGACACTGAAGCTTTCTTT
TRBJ1-1,TRBD1,many,TRBV10-3,CAISEPSGTVNTEAFF,TGTGCCATCAGTGAGCCGAGTGGGACAGTGAACACTGAAGCTTTCTTT
TRBJ1-1,TRBD1,many,TRBV5-6,CASSLTPTGGDTEAFF,TGTGCCAGCAGCTTGACCCCCACAGGGGGAGACACTGAAGCTTTCTTT
TRBJ1-1,NA,NA,TRBV6-1,CASNGQGLPSVTEAFF,TGTGCCAGCAATGGGCAGGGCTTACCCTCAGTCACTGAAGCTTTCTTT
TRBJ2-7,TRBD1,NA,TRBV6-1,CASSETGGTYEQYF,TGTGCCAGCAGTGAGACAGGGGGCACCTACGAGCAGTACTTC
TRBJ2-1,NA,few,TRBV5-1,CASSPSLGRRSYNEQFF,TGCGCCAGCAGCCCGTCCTTAGGGAGGAGGTCCTACAATGAGCAGTTCTTC